The 3 T cell receptor beta chains below come from one sample, sequenced in a study of OX40 agonist ivuxolimab in advanced cancers. Profiled with immunoSEQ multiplex PCR; TCRdb holds only in-frame clones, not every one. The table lists tens of thousands of clones, roughly 90% of them singletons. Sequencing was performed on CD4+ or CD8+ T cells sorted from blood, taken in a trial of the OX40 agonist ivuxolimab. The origin of the receptors is an adult with an advanced solid tumor such as melanoma, head and neck, liver or kidney cancer.

The chain combines TRBV18 with TRBJ2-7; a weak D match, TRBD2 (7 bases). CDR3 length: 15 amino acids. Trimming cost V 1 base and J 2 bases, with 12 bases left between them. Germline assignment: CDR1 KGHSH and CDR2 LQKENI. The CDR3 DNA follows: TGTGCCAGCTCACCACGCCAAGGGGGGGCCTACGAGCAGTACTTC. It specifies CASSPRQGGAYEQYF.

This sequence joins TRBV6-6 and TRBJ2-1; tentative D call: TRBD2 (6 bases). The CDR3 is 14 amino acids. Germline loops: CDR1 MNHNY, CDR2 SVGAGI (reference sequence). The V and J ends lost 5 bases and 8 bases respectively, with 16 bases between them. The CDR3 reads CASSRGLPGDEQFF. The CDR3, as DNA: TGTGCCAGCAGTCGGGGACTCCCGGGGGATGAGCAGTTCTTC.

This clone was observed once. The rearrangement uses TRBV5-4 and TRBJ1-4; 8 bases match TRBD1. In germline, CDR1 is SGHNT, CDR2 YYREEE (reference sequence). CDR3 length: 15 amino acids. With V trimmed by 4 bases and J by 3 bases, 5 bases remained unmatched. CDR3 amino acids: CASSPWDRPNEKLFF. The CDR3 nucleotides read TGTGCCAGCAGCCCCTGGGACAGGCCTAATGAAAAACTGTTTTTT.